This T cell receptor (beta chain) was recovered during a study of shared clonotypes between healthy human individuals. The germline gives CDR1 LGHNA, CDR2 YSLEER. V gave up 0 bases and J gave up 7 bases, with 13 bases separating them. CDR3 length: 15 residues. This clone was detected only once. Profiling relied on immunoSEQ multiplex PCR, and the TCRdb table lists in-frame clones only, not all of them. The sample yields under 1,100,000 clones, about 75% seen once. The rearrangement links TRBV4-3 to TRBJ1-5; D perhaps matches TRBD1 (5 bases). This clonotype was sampled from a man aged 18-30 years in good health. Sequencing input: memory CD4+ T cells sorted from blood. Sample subset: CD45RA-negative fraction. The CDR3 DNA follows: TGCGCCAGCAGCCAAGACGGGACTTTCGTGCAGCCCCAGCATTTT. This encodes CASSQDGTFVQPQHF.